This TCR beta chain was profiled in a study of beta chain features in type 1 diabetes. The authors took one heparinised blood draw, averaging approximately 120 mL, from each donor. Sorting of CD4+ naive, central memory, regulatory and stem cell-like memory cells was performed via CD45RO/CCR7/CD25/CD127/CD95/CD27. Expressed TCRB transcripts were sequenced after all isolated RNA was converted to cDNA. Here immunoSEQ multiplex PCR was the method, and the copy in TCRdb shows in-frame clones only, minus some. Among hundreds of thousands of clones listed, about a sixth were seen once. Germline loops: CDR1 MNHEY, CDR2 SVGAGI. V lost 8 bases and J lost 5; bases outside the gene matches: 3. The CDR3 runs to 14 residues. As for this clone: The antigen is not known.

Overall study results and limits: Individuals with type 1 diabetes displayed fewer insertions and more deletions at VDJ junctions.

The TCR sequence derives from a young man in good health. The chain combines TRBV6-5 with TRBJ2-1, with 13 bases lining up with TRBD2. The source material was naive CD4+ T cells from blood. CDR3 in amino acids: CASGLAGVNNEQFF. CDR3 DNA: TGTGCCAGCGGACTAGCGGGAGTGAACAATGAGCAGTTCTTC.